The clone carrying this T cell receptor beta chain appeared many times. Antigen: not known. Tregs were sorted as CD4+CD25+CD127-/low cells. Constant-region reverse primers amplified full-length variable regions, followed by semi-nested Nested Universal Primer A PCR. MiXCR, applied by TCRdb to the 5' RACE reads, yields one record per CDR3 protein. The sample comprises fewer than 65,000 distinct CDR3 sequences, roughly 20% of which are singletons, and 3.2% rests with the top ten. Overall study results and limits: Larger-cohort validation covered only one TCR beta V-J rearrangement. The TCR gene usage of tumor memory CD4+ T cells clustered together with blood and lymph node memory CD4+ cells and with lymph node naive CD4+ cells. Tumor Tregs overlapped most with tumor, then blood, naive CD4+ cells.

The CDR3 covers 13 residues. In germline, CDR1 is SGHRS, CDR2 YFSETQ. Between the trimmed V and J ends, which lost 4 bases and 7 bases, there was a span of 13 bases. The genes are TRBV5-1 and TRBJ2-3, with D possibly being TRBD2 (5 bases). Sequencing used tumor-infiltrating Tregs sorted from the breast tumor. This receptor was identified in a female donor with breast cancer. The CDR3 DNA follows: TGCGCCAGCAGCACAACTAGTACGAATACGCAGTATTTT. The encoded protein is CASSTTSTNTQYF.